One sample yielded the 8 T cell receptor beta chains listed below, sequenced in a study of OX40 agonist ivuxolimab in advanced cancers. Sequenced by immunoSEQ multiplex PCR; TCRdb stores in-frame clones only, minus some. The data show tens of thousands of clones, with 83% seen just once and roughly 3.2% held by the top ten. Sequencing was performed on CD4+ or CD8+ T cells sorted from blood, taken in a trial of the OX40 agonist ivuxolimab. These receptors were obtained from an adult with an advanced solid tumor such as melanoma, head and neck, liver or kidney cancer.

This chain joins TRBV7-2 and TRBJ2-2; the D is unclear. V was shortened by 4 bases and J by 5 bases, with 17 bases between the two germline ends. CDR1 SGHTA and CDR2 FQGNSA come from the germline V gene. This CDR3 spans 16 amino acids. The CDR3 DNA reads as TGTGCCAGCAGCTCGAAGGGCCTCCAAGCGACCGGGGAGCTGTTTTTT. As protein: CASSSKGLQATGELFF.

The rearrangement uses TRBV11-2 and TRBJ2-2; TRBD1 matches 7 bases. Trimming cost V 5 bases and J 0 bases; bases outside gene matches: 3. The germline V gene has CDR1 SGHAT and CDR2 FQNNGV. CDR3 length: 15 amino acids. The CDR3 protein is CASSIQGSNTGELFF. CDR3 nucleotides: TGTGCCAGCAGCATACAGGGGTCGAACACCGGGGAGCTGTTTTTT. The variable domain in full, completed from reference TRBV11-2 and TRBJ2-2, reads EAGVAQSPRYKIIEKRQSVAFWCNPISGHATLYWYQQILGQGPKLLIQFQNNGVVDDSQLPKDRFSAERLKGVDSTLKIQPAKLEDSAVYLCASSIQGSNTGELFFGEGSRLTVL.

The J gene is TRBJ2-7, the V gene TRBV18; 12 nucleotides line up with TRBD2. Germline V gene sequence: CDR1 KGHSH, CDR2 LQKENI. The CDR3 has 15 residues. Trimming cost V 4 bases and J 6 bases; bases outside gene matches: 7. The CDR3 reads CASSQLAGGTSEQYF. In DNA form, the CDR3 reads TGTGCCAGCTCACAACTAGCGGGAGGAACGAGCGAGCAGTACTTC.

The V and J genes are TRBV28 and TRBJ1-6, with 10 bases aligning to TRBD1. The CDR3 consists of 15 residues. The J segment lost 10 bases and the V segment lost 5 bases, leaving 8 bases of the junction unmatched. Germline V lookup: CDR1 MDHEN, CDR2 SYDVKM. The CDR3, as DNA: TGTGCCAGCAGTCGGACAGGGGGAATTGGCTCACCCCTCCACTTT. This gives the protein CASSRTGGIGSPLHF. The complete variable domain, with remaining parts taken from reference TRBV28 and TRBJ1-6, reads DVKVTQSSRYLVKRTGEKVFLECVQDMDHENMFWYRQDPGLGLRLIYFSYDVKMKEKGDIPEGYSVSREKKERFSLILESASTNQTSMYLCASSRTGGIGSPLHFGNGTRLTVT.

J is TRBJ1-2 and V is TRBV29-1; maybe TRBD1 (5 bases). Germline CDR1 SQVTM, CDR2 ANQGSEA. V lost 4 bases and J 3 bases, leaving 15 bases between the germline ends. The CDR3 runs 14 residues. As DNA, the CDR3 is TGCAGCGTTGCGCCGACAGTTCCCGACTATGGCTACACCTTC. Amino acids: CSVAPTVPDYGYTF. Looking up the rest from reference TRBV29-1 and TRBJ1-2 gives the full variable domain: SAVISQKPSRDICQRGTSLTIQCQVDSQVTMMFWYRQQPGQSLTLIATANQGSEATYESGFVIDKFPISRPNLTFSTLTVSNMSPEDSSIYLCSVAPTVPDYGYTFGSGTRLTVV.

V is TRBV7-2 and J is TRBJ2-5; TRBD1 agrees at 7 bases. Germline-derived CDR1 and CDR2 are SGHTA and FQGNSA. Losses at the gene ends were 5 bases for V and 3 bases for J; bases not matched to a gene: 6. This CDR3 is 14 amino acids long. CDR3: CASSPLGGKETQYF. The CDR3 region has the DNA TGTGCCAGCAGCCCGTTAGGGGGCAAAGAGACCCAGTACTTC.

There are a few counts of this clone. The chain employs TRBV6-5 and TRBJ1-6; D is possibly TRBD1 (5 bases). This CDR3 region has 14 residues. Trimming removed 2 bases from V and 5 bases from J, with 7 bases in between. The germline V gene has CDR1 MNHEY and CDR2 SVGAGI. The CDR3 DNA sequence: TGTGCCAGCAGTTACGGGGCGGATAATTCACCCCTCCACTTT. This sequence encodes CASSYGADNSPLHF.

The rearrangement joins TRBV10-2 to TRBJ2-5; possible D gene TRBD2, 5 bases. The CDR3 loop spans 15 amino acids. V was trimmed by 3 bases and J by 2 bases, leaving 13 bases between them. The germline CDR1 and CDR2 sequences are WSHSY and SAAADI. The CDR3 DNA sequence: TGCGCCAGCAGTGAAGGGCGGGCGCCGCAAGAGACCCAGTACTTC. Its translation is CASSEGRAPQETQYF.